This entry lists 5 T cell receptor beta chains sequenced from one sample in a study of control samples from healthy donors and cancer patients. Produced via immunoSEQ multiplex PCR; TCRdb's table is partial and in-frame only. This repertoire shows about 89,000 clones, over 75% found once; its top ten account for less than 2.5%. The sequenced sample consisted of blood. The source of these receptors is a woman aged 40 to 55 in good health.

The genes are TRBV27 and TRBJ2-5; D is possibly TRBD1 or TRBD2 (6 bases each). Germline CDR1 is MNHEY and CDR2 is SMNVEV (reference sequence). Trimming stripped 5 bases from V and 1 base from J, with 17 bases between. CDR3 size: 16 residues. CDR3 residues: CASSNHPEGGQETQYF. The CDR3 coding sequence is TGTGCCAGCAGTAACCACCCTGAGGGGGGCCAAGAGACCCAGTACTTC.

The CDR3 region is CASNLDRAGYNEQFF. CDR3 coding DNA: TGTGCCAGCAACCTGGACAGGGCGGGCTACAATGAGCAGTTCTTC. This rearrangement joins TRBV2 to TRBJ2-1; 8 bases align to TRBD1. The CDR3 runs 15 residues. Germline lookup yields CDR1 SNHLY and CDR2 FYNNEI. The J segment lost 3 bases and the V segment lost 7 bases, leaving 8 bases of the junction unmatched.

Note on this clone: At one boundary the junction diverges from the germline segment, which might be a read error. The CDR3 region has the DNA TGCGCCAGCAGCCAAGAGCGCGGGAGGGCCAGCGTCCTGACTTTC. Protein product: CASSQERGRASVLTF. The genes are TRBV4-3 and TRBJ2-6; TRBD2 aligns across 9 bases. CDR1 is LGHNA, CDR2 YSLEER, per germline. This CDR3 has 15 amino acids.

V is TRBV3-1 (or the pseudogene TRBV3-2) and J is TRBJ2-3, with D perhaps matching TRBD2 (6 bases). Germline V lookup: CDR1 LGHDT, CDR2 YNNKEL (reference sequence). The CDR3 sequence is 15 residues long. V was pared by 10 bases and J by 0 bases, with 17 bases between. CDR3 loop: CATSPGGFSTDTQYF. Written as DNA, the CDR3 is TGTGCCACCTCTCCTGGGGGGTTTAGCACAGATACGCAGTATTTT.

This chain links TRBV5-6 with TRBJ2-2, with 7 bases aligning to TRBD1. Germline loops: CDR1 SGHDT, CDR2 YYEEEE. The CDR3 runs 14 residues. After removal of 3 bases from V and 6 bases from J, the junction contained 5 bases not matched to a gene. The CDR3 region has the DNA TGTGCCAGCAGCTCGTTGCAGGGGGCCGGGGAGCTGTTTTTT. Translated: CASSSLQGAGELFF.